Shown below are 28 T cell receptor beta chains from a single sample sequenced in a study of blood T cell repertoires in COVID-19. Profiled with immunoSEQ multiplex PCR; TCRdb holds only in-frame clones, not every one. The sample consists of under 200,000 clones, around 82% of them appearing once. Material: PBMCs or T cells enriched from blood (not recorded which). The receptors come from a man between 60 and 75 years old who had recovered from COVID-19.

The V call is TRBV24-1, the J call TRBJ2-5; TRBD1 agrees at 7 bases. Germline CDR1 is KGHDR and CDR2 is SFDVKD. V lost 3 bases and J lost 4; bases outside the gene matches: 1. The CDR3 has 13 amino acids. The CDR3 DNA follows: TGTGCCACCAGTGATACAGGGGTAGAGACCCAGTACTTC. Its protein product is CATSDTGVETQYF.

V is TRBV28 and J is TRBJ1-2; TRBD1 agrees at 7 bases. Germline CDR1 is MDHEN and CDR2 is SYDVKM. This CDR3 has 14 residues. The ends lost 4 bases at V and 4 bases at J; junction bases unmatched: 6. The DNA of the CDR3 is TGTGCCAGCAGTTCCTCCGGGACAGCCTATGGCTACACCTTC. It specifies CASSSSGTAYGYTF.

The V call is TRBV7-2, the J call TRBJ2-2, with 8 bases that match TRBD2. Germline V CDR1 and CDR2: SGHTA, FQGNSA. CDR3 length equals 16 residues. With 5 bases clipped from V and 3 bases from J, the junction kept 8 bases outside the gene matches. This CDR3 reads CASSLIGGAYTGELFF. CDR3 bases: TGTGCCAGCAGCCTGATCGGGGGGGCTTACACCGGGGAGCTGTTTTTT.

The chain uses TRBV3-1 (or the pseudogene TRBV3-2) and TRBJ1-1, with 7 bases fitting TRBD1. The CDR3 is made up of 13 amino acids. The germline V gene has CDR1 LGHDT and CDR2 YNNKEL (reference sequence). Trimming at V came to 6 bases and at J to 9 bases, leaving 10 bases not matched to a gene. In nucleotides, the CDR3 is TGTGCCAGCAGTCTAAGACAGGGCCGAAAAGCTTTCTTT. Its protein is CASSLRQGRKAFF.

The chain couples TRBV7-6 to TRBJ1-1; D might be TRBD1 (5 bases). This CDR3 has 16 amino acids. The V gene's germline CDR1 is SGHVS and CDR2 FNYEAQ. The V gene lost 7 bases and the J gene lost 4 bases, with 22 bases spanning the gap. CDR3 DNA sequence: TGTGCCAGCAATAACGCTCCCGGAGGGGTGGGCACTGAAGCTTTCTTT. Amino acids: CASNNAPGGVGTEAFF.

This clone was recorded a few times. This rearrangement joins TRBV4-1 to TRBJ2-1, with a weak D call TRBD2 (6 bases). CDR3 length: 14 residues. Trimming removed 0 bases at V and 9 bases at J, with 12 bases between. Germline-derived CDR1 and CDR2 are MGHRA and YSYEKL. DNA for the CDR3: TGCGCCAGCAGCCAAGATCTACGGGGGACTGAGCAGTTCTTC. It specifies CASSQDLRGTEQFF.

The chain's CDR3 is CATSRDQGFGSGNTIYF. In DNA form, the CDR3 reads TGTGCCACCAGCAGAGATCAGGGGTTCGGGTCTGGAAACACCATATATTTT. The chain links TRBV15 to TRBJ1-3, with D tentatively TRBD1 (6 bases). The CDR3 covers 17 residues. V lost 0 bases and J 1 base, leaving 13 bases between the germline ends. CDR1 and CDR2 from the germline V gene are LNHNV and YYDKDF (reference sequence).

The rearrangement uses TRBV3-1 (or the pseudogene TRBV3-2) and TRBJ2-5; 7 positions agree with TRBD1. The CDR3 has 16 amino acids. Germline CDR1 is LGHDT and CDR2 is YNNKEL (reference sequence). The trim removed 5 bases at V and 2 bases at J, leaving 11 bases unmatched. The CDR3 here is CASSTLGQTGQETQYF. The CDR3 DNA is TGTGCCAGCAGCACCCTGGGACAGACGGGACAAGAGACCCAGTACTTC.

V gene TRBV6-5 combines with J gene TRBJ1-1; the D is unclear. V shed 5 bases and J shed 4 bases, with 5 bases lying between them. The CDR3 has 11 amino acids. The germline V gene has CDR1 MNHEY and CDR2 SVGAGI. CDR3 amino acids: CASSRSTEAFF. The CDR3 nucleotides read TGTGCCAGCAGTCGTAGCACTGAAGCTTTCTTT.

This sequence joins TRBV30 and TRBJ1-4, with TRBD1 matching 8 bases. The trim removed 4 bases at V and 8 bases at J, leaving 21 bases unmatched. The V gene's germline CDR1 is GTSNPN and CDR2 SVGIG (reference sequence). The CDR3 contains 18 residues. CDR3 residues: CAWKGDGTGRSRREKLFF. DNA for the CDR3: TGTGCCTGGAAGGGGGATGGGACAGGTCGATCGCGGAGGGAAAAACTGTTTTTT.

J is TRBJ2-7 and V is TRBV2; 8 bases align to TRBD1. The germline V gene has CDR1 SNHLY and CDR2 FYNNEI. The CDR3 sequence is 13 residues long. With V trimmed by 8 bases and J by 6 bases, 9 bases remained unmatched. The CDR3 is CASLPGGRGEQYF. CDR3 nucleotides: TGTGCCAGCCTTCCAGGGGGCCGGGGCGAGCAGTACTTC.

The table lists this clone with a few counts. The CDR3 DNA reads TGCAGCGCCGAGGGACAGGCCAGCTCCTACAATGAGCAGTTCTTC. It specifies CSAEGQASSYNEQFF. The V and J genes are TRBV29-1 and TRBJ2-1; 8 bases line up with TRBD1. The germline gives CDR1 SQVTM, CDR2 ANQGSEA. The CDR3 runs to 15 residues. V shed 7 bases, J shed 0 bases, and the junction held 8 bases outside the gene matches.

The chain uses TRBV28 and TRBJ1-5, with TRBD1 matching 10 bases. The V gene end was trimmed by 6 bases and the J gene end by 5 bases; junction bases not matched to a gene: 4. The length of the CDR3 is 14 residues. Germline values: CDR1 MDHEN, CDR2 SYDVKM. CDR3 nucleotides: TGTGCCAGCAGCCGGGACAGGGGTGATCAGCCCCAGCATTTT. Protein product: CASSRDRGDQPQHF.

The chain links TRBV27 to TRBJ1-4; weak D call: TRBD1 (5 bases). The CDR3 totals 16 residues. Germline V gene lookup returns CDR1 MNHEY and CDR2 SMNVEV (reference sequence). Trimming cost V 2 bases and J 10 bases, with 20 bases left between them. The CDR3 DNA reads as TGTGCCAGCAGTTTACGGGGCGGGAGGGAAAGATTAAAACTGTTTTTT. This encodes CASSLRGGRERLKLFF.

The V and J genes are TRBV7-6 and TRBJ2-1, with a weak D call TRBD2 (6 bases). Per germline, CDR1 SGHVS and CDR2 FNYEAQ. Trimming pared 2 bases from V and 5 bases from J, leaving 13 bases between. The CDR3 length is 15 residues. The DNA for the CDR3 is TGTGCCAGCAGCTTAACGGAGGGCCCCCACAATGAGCAGTTCTTC. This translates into CASSLTEGPHNEQFF.

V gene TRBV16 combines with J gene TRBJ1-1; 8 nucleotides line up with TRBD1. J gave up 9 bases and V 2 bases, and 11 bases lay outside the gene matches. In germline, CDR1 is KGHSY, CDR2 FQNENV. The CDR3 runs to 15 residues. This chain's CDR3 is CASSQTTGGLGKAFF. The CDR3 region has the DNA TGTGCCAGCAGCCAAACAACAGGGGGTCTAGGTAAAGCTTTCTTT.

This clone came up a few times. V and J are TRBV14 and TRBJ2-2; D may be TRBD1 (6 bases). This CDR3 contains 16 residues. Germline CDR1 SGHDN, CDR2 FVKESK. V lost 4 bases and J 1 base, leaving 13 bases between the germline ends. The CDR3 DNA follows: TGTGCCAGCAGCCGTGAACAGGGCCGGAACACCGGGGAGCTGTTTTTT. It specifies CASSREQGRNTGELFF.

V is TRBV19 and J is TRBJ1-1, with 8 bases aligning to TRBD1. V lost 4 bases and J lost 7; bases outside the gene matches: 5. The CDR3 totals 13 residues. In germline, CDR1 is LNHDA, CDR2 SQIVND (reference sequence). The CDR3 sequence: CASSKDRDVEAFF. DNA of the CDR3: TGTGCCAGTAGTAAGGACAGGGACGTTGAAGCTTTCTTT. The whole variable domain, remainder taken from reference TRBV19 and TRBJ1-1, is DGGITQSPKYLFRKEGQNVTLSCEQNLNHDAMYWYRQDPGQGLRLIYYSQIVNDFQKGDIAEGYSVSREKKESFPLTVTSAQKNPTAFYLCASSKDRDVEAFFGQGTRLTVV.

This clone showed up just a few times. The CDR3 region is CASSGYRDRSSGANVLTF. The CDR3 region has the DNA TGCGCCAGCAGCGGCTACCGGGACAGGAGCTCTGGGGCCAACGTCCTGACTTTC. This chain uses TRBV5-1 with TRBJ2-6; 8 nucleotides match TRBD1. The junction had 9 bases not matched to a gene; V was cut back by 4 bases and J by 0 bases. The length of the CDR3 is 18 residues. The germline V gene encodes CDR1 SGHRS and CDR2 YFSETQ.

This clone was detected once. CDR3 protein: CASSFDRGGINEQFF. The CDR3 DNA reads as TGTGCCAGCAGCTTTGACAGGGGGGGGATCAATGAGCAGTTCTTC. The chain couples TRBV11-2 to TRBJ2-1, with TRBD1 identical over 9 bases. V shed 3 bases and J 6 bases; nucleotides not matched to a gene: 6. Germline assignment: CDR1 SGHAT and CDR2 FQNNGV. The CDR3 extends over 15 amino acids.

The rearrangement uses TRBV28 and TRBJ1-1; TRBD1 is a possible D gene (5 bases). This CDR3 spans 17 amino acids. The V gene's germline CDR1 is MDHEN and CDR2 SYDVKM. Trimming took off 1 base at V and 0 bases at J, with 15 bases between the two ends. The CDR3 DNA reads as TGTGCCAGCAGTTTATCGCAGGGCGGGGGGGTGAACACTGAAGCTTTCTTT. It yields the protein CASSLSQGGGVNTEAFF.

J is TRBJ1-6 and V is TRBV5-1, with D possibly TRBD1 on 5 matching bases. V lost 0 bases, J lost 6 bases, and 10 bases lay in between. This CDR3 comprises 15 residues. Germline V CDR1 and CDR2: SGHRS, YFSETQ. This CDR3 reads CASSLEGNFNSPLHF. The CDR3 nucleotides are TGCGCCAGCAGCTTGGAGGGGAATTTTAATTCACCCCTCCACTTT.

CDR3 loop: CASTSGRAYEQYF. The CDR3 bases are TGTGCCAGCACTAGCGGGAGGGCCTACGAGCAGTACTTC. This chain joins TRBV28 and TRBJ2-7, with 12 bases matching TRBD2. This CDR3 is 13 amino acids long. The J segment lost 2 bases and the V segment lost 7 bases, leaving 0 bases of the junction unmatched. Germline lookup yields CDR1 MDHEN and CDR2 SYDVKM.

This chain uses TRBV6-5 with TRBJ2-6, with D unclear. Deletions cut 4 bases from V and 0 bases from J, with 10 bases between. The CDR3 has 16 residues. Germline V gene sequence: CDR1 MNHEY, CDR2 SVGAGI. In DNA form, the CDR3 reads TGTGCCAGCAGTTTCCAACAAGACTCTGGGGCCAACGTCCTGACTTTC. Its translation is CASSFQQDSGANVLTF.

The chain's CDR3 is CASSYRDSLSGSGANVLTF. CDR3 sequence (DNA): TGCGCCAGCAGCTACCGGGACAGCTTATCAGGCTCTGGGGCCAACGTCCTGACTTTC. The chain combines TRBV5-1 with TRBJ2-6; TRBD1 matches at 7 bases. Germline assignment: CDR1 SGHRS and CDR2 YFSETQ. This CDR3 spans 19 amino acids. J lost 0 bases, V lost 3 bases, and 12 bases had no gene match. Based on the CDR3 plus reference TRBV5-1 and TRBJ2-6, the full variable domain is KAGVTQTPRYLIKTRGQQVTLSCSPISGHRSVSWYQQTPGQGLQFLFEYFSETQRNKGNFPGRFSGRQFSNSRSEMNVSTLELGDSALYLCASSYRDSLSGSGANVLTFGAGSRLTVL.

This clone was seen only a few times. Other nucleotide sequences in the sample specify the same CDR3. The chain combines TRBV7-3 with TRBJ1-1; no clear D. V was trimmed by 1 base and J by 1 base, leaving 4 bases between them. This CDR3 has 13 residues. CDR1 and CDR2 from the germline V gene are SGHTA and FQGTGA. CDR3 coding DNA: TGTGCCAGCAGCTTAAGACAGAACACTGAAGCTTTCTTT. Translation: CASSLRQNTEAFF.

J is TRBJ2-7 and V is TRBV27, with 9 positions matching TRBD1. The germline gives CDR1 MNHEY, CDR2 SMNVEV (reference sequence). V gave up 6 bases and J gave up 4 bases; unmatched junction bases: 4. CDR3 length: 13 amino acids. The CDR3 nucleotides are TGTGCCAGCAGGACGACAGGGGGGTACGAGCAGTACTTC. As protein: CASRTTGGYEQYF.

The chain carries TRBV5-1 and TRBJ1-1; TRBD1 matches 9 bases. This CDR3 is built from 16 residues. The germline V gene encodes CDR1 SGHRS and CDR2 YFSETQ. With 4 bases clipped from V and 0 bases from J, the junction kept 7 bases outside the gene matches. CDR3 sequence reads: CASSLGQGRMNTEAFF. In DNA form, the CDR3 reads TGCGCCAGCAGCCTAGGACAGGGGCGGATGAACACTGAAGCTTTCTTT. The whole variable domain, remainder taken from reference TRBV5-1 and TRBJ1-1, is KAGVTQTPRYLIKTRGQQVTLSCSPISGHRSVSWYQQTPGQGLQFLFEYFSETQRNKGNFPGRFSGRQFSNSRSEMNVSTLELGDSALYLCASSLGQGRMNTEAFFGQGTRLTVV.